The source of this T cell receptor (beta chain) is a study of T cell responses to AZD1222 COVID-19 vaccine. Study details: Pooled together were second doses at about 4 or about 12 weeks.

This CDR3 has 15 amino acids. V was pared by 8 bases and J by 3 bases, with 17 bases between. Germline lookup yields CDR1 MNHEY and CDR2 SMNVEV (reference sequence). Libraries were prepared by immunoSEQ multiplex PCR; TCRdb keeps only in-frame clonotypes and omits some of them. The table lists roughly 140,000 clones, about 92% of them singletons. Comment on this clone: Its specificity is unknown.

General study points: Researchers report vaccine-associated CD4 TCRs spanning spike, with dominance at 160-218 and 743-854.

V and J are TRBV27 and TRBJ1-5; no clear D gene. The sample consisted of peripheral blood, taken on day 0 of AZD1222 vaccination. The sequence came from an adult in good health. The DNA of the CDR3 is TGTGCCAGCCGATTCGCGGGGAGATCCAATCAGCCCCAGCATTTT. Translating it yields CASRFAGRSNQPQHF.